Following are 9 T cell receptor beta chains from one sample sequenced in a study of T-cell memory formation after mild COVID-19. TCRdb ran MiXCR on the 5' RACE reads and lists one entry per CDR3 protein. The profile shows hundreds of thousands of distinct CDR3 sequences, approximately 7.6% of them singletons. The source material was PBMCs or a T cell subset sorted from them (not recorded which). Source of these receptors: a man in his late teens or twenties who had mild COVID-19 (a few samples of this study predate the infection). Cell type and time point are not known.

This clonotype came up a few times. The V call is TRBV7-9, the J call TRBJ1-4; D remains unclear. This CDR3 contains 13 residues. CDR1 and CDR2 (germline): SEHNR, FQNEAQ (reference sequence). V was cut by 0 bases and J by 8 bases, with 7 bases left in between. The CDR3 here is CASSLATGEKLFF. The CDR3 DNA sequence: TGTGCCAGCAGCTTAGCGACGGGGGAAAAACTGTTTTTT. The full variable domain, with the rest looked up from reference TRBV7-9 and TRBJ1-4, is DTGVSQNPRHKITKRGQNVTFRCDPISEHNRLYWYRQTLGQGPEFLTYFQNEAQLEKSRLLSDRFSAERPKGSFSTLEIQRTEQGDSAMYLCASSLATGEKLFFGSGTQLSVL.

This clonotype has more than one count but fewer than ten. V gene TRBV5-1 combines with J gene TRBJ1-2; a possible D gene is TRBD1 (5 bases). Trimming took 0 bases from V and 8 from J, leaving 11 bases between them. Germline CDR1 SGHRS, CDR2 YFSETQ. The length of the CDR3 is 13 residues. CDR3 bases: TGCGCCAGCAGCTTGGTAGGGGCGCGAGGCTACACCTTC. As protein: CASSLVGARGYTF.

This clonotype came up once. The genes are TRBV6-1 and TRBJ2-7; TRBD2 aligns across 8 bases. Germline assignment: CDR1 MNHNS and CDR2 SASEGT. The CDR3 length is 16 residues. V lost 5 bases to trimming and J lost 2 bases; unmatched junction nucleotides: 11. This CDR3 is CASSYIGGGNTYEQYF. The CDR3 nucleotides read TGTGCCAGCAGTTATATTGGCGGGGGGAATACCTACGAGCAGTACTTC.

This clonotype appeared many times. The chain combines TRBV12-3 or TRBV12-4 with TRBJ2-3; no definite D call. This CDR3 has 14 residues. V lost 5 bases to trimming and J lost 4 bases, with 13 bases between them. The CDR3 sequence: CASSPHPAADTQYF. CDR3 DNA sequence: TGTGCCAGCAGTCCCCACCCCGCGGCAGATACGCAGTATTTT.

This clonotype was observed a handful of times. The DNA for the CDR3 is TGTGCCAGCAGCCGGGCCGGGACTCTCAATGAGCAGTTCTTC. Amino acids: CASSRAGTLNEQFF. The chain carries TRBV4-2 and TRBJ2-1; tentative D call: TRBD2 (6 bases). Germline-derived CDR1 and CDR2 are LGHNA and YNFKEQ. Between the trimmed V and J ends, which lost 4 bases and 6 bases, there was a span of 13 bases. The CDR3 sequence is 14 residues long.

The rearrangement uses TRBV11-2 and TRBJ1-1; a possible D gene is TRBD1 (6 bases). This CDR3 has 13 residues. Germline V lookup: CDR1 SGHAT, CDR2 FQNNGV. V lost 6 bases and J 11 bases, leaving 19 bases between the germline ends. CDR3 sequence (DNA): TGTGCCAGCAGAGTTAACAGGGATACGTGGGCTTTCTTT. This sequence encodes CASRVNRDTWAFF.

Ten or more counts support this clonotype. CDR3 in DNA: TGCAGTGCTAGACCTGCAGGGGGTTCAGACTATGGCTACACCTTC. Protein sequence: CSARPAGGSDYGYTF. The chain employs TRBV20-1 and TRBJ1-2; TRBD1 matches at 7 bases. Germline V gives CDR1 DFQATT, CDR2 SNEGSKA (reference sequence). The ends lost 2 bases at V and 3 bases at J; junction bases unmatched: 9. The CDR3 loop spans 15 amino acids.

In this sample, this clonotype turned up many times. The CDR3: CASSRDRDTYEQYF. CDR3 coding DNA: TGTGCCAGCAGTCGCGACAGGGACACCTACGAGCAGTACTTC. The rearrangement uses TRBV2 and TRBJ2-7; 7 bases line up with TRBD1. The germline V gene encodes CDR1 SNHLY and CDR2 FYNNEI. The CDR3 contains 14 residues. The V and J ends lost 5 bases and 2 bases, in that order; junction bases with no gene match: 6.

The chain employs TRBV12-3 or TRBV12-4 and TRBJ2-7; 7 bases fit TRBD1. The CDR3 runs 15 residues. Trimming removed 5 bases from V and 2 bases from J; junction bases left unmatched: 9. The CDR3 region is CASSGTRTGTYEQYF. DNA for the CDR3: TGTGCCAGCAGTGGAACCCGGACAGGAACCTACGAGCAGTACTTC.